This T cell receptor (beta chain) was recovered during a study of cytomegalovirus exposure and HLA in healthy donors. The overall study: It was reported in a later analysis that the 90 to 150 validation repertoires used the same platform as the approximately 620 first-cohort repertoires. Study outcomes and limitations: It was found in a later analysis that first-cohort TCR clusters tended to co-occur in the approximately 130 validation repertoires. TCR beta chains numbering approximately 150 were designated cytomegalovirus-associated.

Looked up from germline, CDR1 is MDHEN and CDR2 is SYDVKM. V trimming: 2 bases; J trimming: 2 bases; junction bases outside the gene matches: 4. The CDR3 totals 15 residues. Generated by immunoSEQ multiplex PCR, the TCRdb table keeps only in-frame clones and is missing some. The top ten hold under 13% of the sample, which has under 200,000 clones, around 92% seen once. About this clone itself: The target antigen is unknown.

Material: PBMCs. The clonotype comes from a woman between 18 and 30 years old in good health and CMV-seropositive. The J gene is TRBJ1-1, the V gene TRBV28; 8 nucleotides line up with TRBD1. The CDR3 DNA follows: TGTGCCAGCAGTTTAGCCGGGACAGGCAACACTGAAGCTTTCTTT. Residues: CASSLAGTGNTEAFF.